This TCR beta chain was sequenced during a study of cytomegalovirus exposure and HLA in healthy donors. PCR employed 60 Vbeta and 13 Jbeta primers. The assay was immunoSEQ multiplex PCR, and TCRdb's table has in-frame clones only and misses some. The data show approximately 160,000 clones, with around 79% seen just once and 2% to 3% held by the top ten. General observations from the study: TCR association rates varied by HLA locus in a later analysis, with DRB1 highest and HLA-C lowest. Cytomegalovirus association was listed for around 180 TCR beta chains. High specificity and sensitivity for cytomegalovirus status were reported for the classifier. The study had only CMV serostatus as immune exposure information.

In regard to this clone: Its specificity is not known.

The CDR3 runs to 15 residues. Trimming removed 5 bases at V and 7 bases at J, with 20 bases between. Germline loops: CDR1 MNHEY, CDR2 SMNVEV (reference sequence). Sequenced: PBMCs. The TCR comes from a woman aged 35 to 49 in good health and CMV-seropositive. The chain couples TRBV27 to TRBJ1-1; D may be TRBD1 (5 bases). The CDR3 is CASSPSTGGLVEAFF. In nucleotides, the CDR3 is TGTGCCAGCAGTCCATCCACGGGGGGGTTAGTTGAAGCTTTCTTT.